Following are 30 T cell receptor beta chains from one sample sequenced in a study of CD8+CD57+ T cells in acquired aplastic anemia. CDR3 and TCR beta VDJ profiling relied on a genomic DNA template. TCRdb fed the reads into MiXCR, producing one record per CDR3 protein. The table lists roughly 500,000 distinct CDR3 sequences, approximately 32% of them singletons, with 0.82% in the top ten. Patients selected for sequencing had displayed CD8+CD57+ cell expansion by flow cytometry. The sequencing input was sorted CD4+, CD8+, or CD8+CD57+ T cells (not recorded which) from PBMCs. These receptors were collected from a human donor with aplastic anemia.

The rearrangement uses TRBV10-3 and TRBJ1-6; 9 bases align to TRBD1. Germline assignment: CDR1 ENHRY and CDR2 SYGVKD. The V gene end was trimmed by 10 bases and the J gene end by 7 bases; junction bases not matched to a gene: 8. The CDR3 extends over 14 amino acids. For the CDR3, the DNA is TGTGCCAGCACATACAGGGGGCGGAATTCACCCCTCCACTTT. The encoded protein is CASTYRGRNSPLHF.

J is TRBJ1-5 and V is TRBV2; no clear D gene. Germline CDR1 SNHLY, CDR2 FYNNEI. CDR3 length: 14 residues. Trimming stripped 6 bases from V and 0 bases from J, with 9 bases between. The CDR3 sequence: CASSVDPSNQPQHF. The CDR3 nucleotides read TGTGCCAGCAGCGTGGACCCTAGCAATCAGCCCCAGCATTTT.

Points on this clonotype: This clone may be a read error of a much larger clone one base away. The V call is TRBV25-1, the J call TRBJ1-2; D is unclear. Germline V lookup: CDR1 MGHDK, CDR2 SYGVNS. V was cut by 6 bases and J by 12 bases, with 17 bases left in between. This CDR3 has 12 amino acids. CDR3 sequence: CASSWTPGYNTF. The DNA of the CDR3 is TGTGCCAGCAGCTGGACTCCCGGTTATAACACCTTC.

Concerning this clonotype itself: The conserved phenylalanine or tryptophan is not found at the CDR3 terminus, so this likely reflects a read error. The DNA is omitted, as the CDR3 cannot be located on it reliably, and the CDR3 follows TCRdb's listing. The V call is TRBV10-3, the J call TRBJ1-6. Looked up from germline, CDR1 is ENHRY and CDR2 is SYGVKD. The CDR3 totals 8 residues, both ends included. The CDR3 here is CAISDELS.

This clonotype appeared a few times. The gene calls are TRBV2 and TRBJ1-2; 8 nucleotides align to TRBD1. The CDR3 totals 14 residues. Germline CDR1 and CDR2: SNHLY and FYNNEI. Germline trimming cut 6 bases from V and 3 bases from J; bases unmatched to any gene: 6. CDR3 loop: CASRPPGGDYGYTF. The CDR3, as DNA: TGTGCCAGCAGACCCCCAGGGGGCGACTATGGCTACACCTTC. Combining the CDR3 with reference TRBV2 and TRBJ1-2 gives the whole variable domain EPEVTQTPSHQVTQMGQEVILRCVPISNHLYFYWYRQILGQKVEFLVSFYNNEISEKSEIFDDQFSVERPDGSNFTLKIRSTKLEDSAMYFCASRPPGGDYGYTFGSGTRLTVV.

In this sample, this clonotype turned up a few times. The chain employs TRBV5-6 and TRBJ1-2; D is unresolved. The CDR3 totals 14 residues. Trimming removed 0 bases from V and 4 bases from J, with 10 bases in between. Germline V gives CDR1 SGHDT, CDR2 YYEEEE. The DNA of the CDR3 is TGTGCCAGCAGCTTGGCCGGACCGTTCTATGGCTACACCTTC. Translated, it gives CASSLAGPFYGYTF.

The chain uses TRBV7-2 and TRBJ2-2; 8 nucleotides agree with TRBD1. The V gene end was trimmed by 1 base and the J gene end by 5 bases; junction bases not matched to a gene: 6. Germline CDR1 SGHTA, CDR2 FQGNSA. The CDR3 contains 16 residues. The CDR3 DNA sequence: TGTGCCAGCAGCTTAGGAAGGACAGGGTATACCGGGGAGCTGTTTTTT. This encodes CASSLGRTGYTGELFF.

V gene TRBV6-5 combines with J gene TRBJ1-2; D is uncertain. The CDR3 runs 13 residues. V was shortened by 0 bases and J by 7 bases, with 9 bases between the two germline ends. Germline V gene lookup returns CDR1 MNHEY and CDR2 SVGAGI. CDR3 residues: CASSYSSGSGYTF. The CDR3 nucleotides are TGTGCCAGCAGTTACTCGAGTGGGTCTGGCTACACCTTC.

This clonotype turned up a few times. This chain uses TRBV4-1 with TRBJ1-4; 8 nucleotides align to TRBD1. Germline lookup yields CDR1 MGHRA and CDR2 YSYEKL. V lost 0 bases to trimming and J lost 5 bases; unmatched junction nucleotides: 8. CDR3 length: 17 residues. CDR3 residues: CASSQDRGRTGNEKLFF. As DNA, the CDR3 is TGCGCCAGCAGCCAAGACAGGGGGCGAACGGGAAATGAAAAACTGTTTTTT.

The V and J genes are TRBV7-8 and TRBJ1-2, with no clear D. The CDR3 covers 13 residues. Trimming left V 6 bases short and J 6 bases short, with 14 bases between. The germline CDR1 and CDR2 sequences are SGHVS and FQNEAQ. The CDR3 sequence is CASRDRGWDGYTF. DNA for the CDR3: TGTGCCAGCAGAGATCGGGGTTGGGATGGCTACACCTTC.

The rearrangement links TRBV18 to TRBJ1-2, with D unresolved. CDR1 and CDR2 (germline): KGHSH, LQKENI. V was pared by 0 bases and J by 4 bases, with 9 bases between. This CDR3 region has 14 residues. CDR3 region: CASSPPTQPYGYTF. The DNA for the CDR3 is TGTGCCAGCTCACCACCCACGCAACCCTATGGCTACACCTTC. The full variable domain, completed using reference TRBV18 and TRBJ1-2, is NAGVMQNPRHLVRRRGQEARLRCSPMKGHSHVYWYRQLPEEGLKFMVYLQKENIIDESGMPKERFSAEFPKEGPSILRIQQVVRGDSAAYFCASSPPTQPYGYTFGSGTRLTVV.

This clonotype was found many times. The chain couples TRBV2 to TRBJ1-6, with D perhaps matching TRBD1 (6 bases). V was shortened by 6 bases and J by 2 bases, with 11 bases between the two germline ends. Germline-derived CDR1 and CDR2 are SNHLY and FYNNEI. The CDR3 consists of 15 residues. The CDR3 sequence is CASSRDIAYNSPLHF. In DNA, the CDR3 is TGTGCCAGCAGCCGGGACATCGCCTATAATTCACCCCTCCACTTT.

The chain is built from TRBV5-4 and TRBJ2-6; 9 positions agree with TRBD1. The germline V gene has CDR1 SGHNT and CDR2 YYREEE (reference sequence). J lost 4 bases, V lost 0 bases, and 5 bases had no gene match. The CDR3 runs to 17 residues. The CDR3 protein is CASSLVGQGSGANVLTF. In DNA, the CDR3 is TGTGCCAGCAGCTTGGTGGGACAGGGCTCGGGGGCCAACGTCCTGACTTTC.

This clonotype was counted at least ten times. The chain couples TRBV14 to TRBJ2-7; 12 nucleotides line up with TRBD2. The ends lost 3 bases at V and 3 bases at J; junction bases unmatched: 6. The germline V gene encodes CDR1 SGHDN and CDR2 FVKESK. The CDR3 contains 16 residues. Here the CDR3 DNA reads TGTGCCAGCAGCCACGGAGGACTAGCGGGATACTACGAGCAGTACTTC. Its translation is CASSHGGLAGYYEQYF.

In this sample, this clonotype turned up many times. The V call is TRBV20-1, the J call TRBJ1-6, with D uncertain. V lost 7 bases and J lost 0, with 7 bases in between. Per the germline V gene, CDR1 is DFQATT and CDR2 is SNEGSKA (reference sequence). This CDR3 has 13 amino acids. The CDR3 DNA reads as TGCAGTGGTGATAGCTCCTATAATTCACCCCTCCACTTT. Translating gives CSGDSSYNSPLHF.

The chain joins TRBV3-1 to TRBJ1-4; no reliable D call. The CDR3 totals 16 residues. Germline CDR1 reads LGHDT; CDR2 reads YNNKEL (reference sequence). The ends were cut back, 1 base at V and 8 bases at J, with 17 bases in the middle. CDR3 amino acids: CASSQGLGRSGEKLFF. The CDR3 DNA follows: TGTGCCAGCAGCCAAGGCTTGGGGAGATCGGGAGAAAAACTGTTTTTT.

This clonotype was seen only a few times. The V gene is TRBV20-1, the J gene TRBJ2-1; possibly TRBD2 for D (6 bases). V dropped 0 bases and J dropped 6 bases, with 12 bases sitting between them. Germline assignment: CDR1 DFQATT and CDR2 SNEGSKA (reference sequence). CDR3 length: 14 amino acids. The CDR3 loop reads CSARDIRTINEQFF. The DNA of the CDR3 is TGCAGTGCTAGAGATATAAGGACTATCAATGAGCAGTTCTTC.

The chain employs TRBV28 and TRBJ2-3; D remains unclear. CDR3 size: 12 residues. Per the germline V gene, CDR1 is MDHEN and CDR2 is SYDVKM. V was cut by 5 bases and J by 6 bases, with 9 bases left in between. This CDR3 reads CASSARRDTQYF. For the CDR3, the DNA is TGTGCCAGCAGTGCCCGGCGGGATACGCAGTATTTT.

This chain joins TRBV5-1 and TRBJ2-5, with D possibly TRBD1 on 6 matching bases. From germline, CDR1 is SGHRS and CDR2 YFSETQ. The germline V and J ends were trimmed by 1 base and 2 bases, with 15 bases remaining between them. The CDR3 length is 16 residues. DNA for the CDR3: TGCGCCAGCAGCTTGTTTGGGGGCCTAGAACAAGAGACCCAGTACTTC. This codes for CASSLFGGLEQETQYF.

This clonotype has ten or more counts. This chain joins TRBV10-2 and TRBJ2-7; D unclear. This CDR3 contains 11 residues. V was cut by 8 bases and J by 0 bases, with 5 bases left in between. Germline-derived CDR1 and CDR2 are WSHSY and SAAADI. CDR3 bases: TGCGCCAGCGCCCTCTCCTACGAGCAGTACTTC. It codes for CASALSYEQYF.

The sample holds many counts of this clonotype. V is TRBV20-1 and J is TRBJ2-3; D uncertain. Between the trimmed V and J ends, which lost 3 bases and 4 bases, there was a span of 5 bases. This CDR3 has 11 amino acids. CDR1 and CDR2 (germline): DFQATT, SNEGSKA (reference sequence). The CDR3 sequence: CSARVADTQYF. The CDR3 nucleotides read TGCAGTGCTAGGGTGGCAGATACGCAGTATTTT.

A few counts support this clonotype. The chain is built from TRBV15 and TRBJ2-1; either TRBD1 or TRBD2 may fit D (5 bases each). From germline, CDR1 is LNHNV and CDR2 YYDKDF (reference sequence). V was shortened by 0 bases and J by 3 bases, with 12 bases between the two germline ends. The CDR3 sequence is 16 residues long. The CDR3 region has the DNA TGTGCCACCAGCAGAGATCTGGGGACCCTCTACAATGAGCAGTTCTTC. It translates to CATSRDLGTLYNEQFF.

This clonotype showed up just a few times. CDR3 sequence: CASSSGRLSSYEQYF. The CDR3 DNA follows: TGTGCCAGCAGCTCGGGACGGCTGAGCTCCTACGAGCAGTACTTC. J is TRBJ2-7 and V is TRBV11-3; D possibly uses TRBD1 or TRBD2 (5 bases each). The germline V and J ends were trimmed by 4 bases and 0 bases, with 13 bases remaining between them. CDR3 length: 15 residues. The germline V gene has CDR1 SGHNT and CDR2 YENEEA.

There are many counts of this clonotype. The J gene is TRBJ1-5, the V gene TRBV15, with D unclear. Trimming took 4 bases from V and 1 from J, leaving 14 bases between them. The germline V gene has CDR1 LNHNV and CDR2 YYDKDF (reference sequence). The CDR3 loop spans 16 amino acids. This chain's CDR3 is CATSTRAFRSNQPQHF. CDR3 in DNA: TGTGCCACCAGCACCCGGGCTTTTAGGAGCAATCAGCCCCAGCATTTT. Based on the CDR3 plus reference TRBV15 and TRBJ1-5, the full variable domain is DAMVIQNPRYQVTQFGKPVTLSCSQTLNHNVMYWYQQKSSQAPKLLFHYYDKDFNNEADTPDNFQSRRPNTSFCFLDIRSPGLGDTAMYLCATSTRAFRSNQPQHFGDGTRLSIL.

This clonotype was detected many times. CDR3 nucleotide sequence: TGTGCCAGCAGGGTGTCGTATTCACCCCTCCACTTT. Its translation is CASRVSYSPLHF. The chain joins TRBV12-3 or TRBV12-4 to TRBJ1-6; D unclear. This CDR3 has 12 amino acids. The V gene lost 6 bases and the J gene lost 8 bases, with 8 bases spanning the gap.

This clonotype was detected once. This could be a read error, since a much larger clone is one nucleotide away. The CDR3 does not end in the conserved phenylalanine or tryptophan, so this is likely a read error. The V gene is TRBV20-1, the J gene TRBJ1-2, with D unclear. The CDR3 has 12 amino acids. The V and J ends lost 5 bases and 3 bases respectively, with 10 bases between them. Per the germline V gene, CDR1 is DFQATT and CDR2 is SNEGSKA (reference sequence). CDR3 loop: CSAAQDYYGYTV. In DNA form, the CDR3 reads TGCAGTGCTGCGCAGGATTACTATGGCTACACCGTC.

V gene TRBV20-1 combines with J gene TRBJ1-6, with D unclear. CDR3 length: 16 residues. Germline CDR1 and CDR2: DFQATT and SNEGSKA (reference sequence). V gave up 3 bases and J gave up 0 bases, with 12 bases separating them. The DNA of the CDR3 is TGCAGTGCTAGTCGGACTGAAATCTCCTATAATTCACCCCTCCACTTT. The encoded protein is CSASRTEISYNSPLHF.

This clonotype has ten or more counts. The V and J genes are TRBV25-1 and TRBJ1-3; D not resolved. This CDR3 contains 13 residues. Trimming took 4 bases from V and 0 from J, leaving 4 bases between them. Germline CDR1 is MGHDK and CDR2 is SYGVNS. CDR3 residues: CASSGFSGNTIYF. DNA for the CDR3: TGTGCCAGCAGTGGTTTCTCTGGAAACACCATATATTTT.

Ten or more counts support this clonotype. The chain recombines TRBV10-3 with TRBJ1-2, with a possible D match to TRBD1 (6 bases). Germline V lookup: CDR1 ENHRY, CDR2 SYGVKD. V dropped 3 bases and J dropped 6 bases, with 14 bases sitting between them. The CDR3 has 14 residues. CDR3 loop: CAISESGQGNGYTF. The CDR3 nucleotides read TGTGCCATCAGTGAATCAGGTCAGGGGAATGGCTACACCTTC.

This clonotype occurred many times. The chain combines TRBV7-8 with TRBJ2-6, with D hard to call. Germline values: CDR1 SGHVS, CDR2 FQNEAQ. This CDR3 region has 15 residues. V was shortened by 4 bases and J by 1 base, with 8 bases between the two germline ends. CDR3 region: CASSSTSSGANVLTF. CDR3 DNA: TGTGCCAGCAGCTCTACAAGTTCTGGGGCCAACGTCCTGACTTTC.